This T cell receptor beta chain was found in a study of T cell responses to AZD1222 COVID-19 vaccine. Produced via immunoSEQ multiplex PCR; TCRdb's table is partial and in-frame only. The sample has fewer than 150,000 clones, roughly 90% seen once. V gave up 2 bases and J gave up 5 bases; unmatched junction bases: 9. This CDR3 region has 15 residues. Germline CDR1 and CDR2: LGHDT and YNNKEL (reference sequence). The sequence was obtained from an adult in good health. Here the sequenced sample was peripheral blood, taken on day 0 of AZD1222 vaccination. The V call is TRBV3-1 (or the pseudogene TRBV3-2), the J call TRBJ2-7; TRBD2 matches 7 bases. CDR3 sequence (DNA): TGTGCCAGCAGCCAATTATTACGCGGGAGTAACGAGCAGTACTTC. Translating gives CASSQLLRGSNEQYF.